One sample yielded the 14 T cell receptor beta chains listed below, sequenced in a study of cytomegalovirus exposure and HLA in healthy donors. The PCR had 60 Vbeta and 13 Jbeta primers. Sequencing was performed with immunoSEQ multiplex PCR; in TCRdb, only in-frame clones are kept and a portion is missing. The sample lists roughly 170,000 clones, roughly 82% occurring once. Sequenced: PBMCs. All receptors come from a girl aged 2-9 years in good health and CMV-seropositive.

This clone has more than one count but fewer than ten. This chain connects TRBV2 to TRBJ2-7; 9 positions match TRBD2. The CDR3 loop spans 15 amino acids. Trimming took 6 bases from V and 0 from J; bases not matched to a gene: 6. From germline, CDR1 is SNHLY and CDR2 FYNNEI. CDR3 DNA sequence: TGTGCCAGCAGACTAGCGGGTGTCAGCTCCTACGAGCAGTACTTC. Amino acids: CASRLAGVSSYEQYF.

DNA of the CDR3: TGTGCCAGCGGCACGCGCGGAGCTAATGAAAAACTGTTTTTT. It translates to CASGTRGANEKLFF. The chain carries TRBV25-1 and TRBJ1-4, with D hard to call. The CDR3 sequence is 14 residues long. Deletions cut 8 bases from V and 3 bases from J, with 13 bases between. Per germline, CDR1 MGHDK and CDR2 SYGVNS.

This rearrangement joins TRBV29-1 to TRBJ2-1; 7 positions match TRBD1. The germline V gene encodes CDR1 SQVTM and CDR2 ANQGSEA. V shed 3 bases and J 2 bases; nucleotides not matched to a gene: 1. The CDR3 has 13 residues. CDR3 in amino acids: CSVDGTAYNEQFF. DNA of the CDR3: TGCAGCGTTGACGGGACAGCCTACAATGAGCAGTTCTTC.

This clone has only one observation. The chain carries TRBV7-6 and TRBJ1-1; D perhaps matches TRBD1 (5 bases). CDR1 and CDR2 (germline): SGHVS, FNYEAQ. The V and J ends lost 3 bases and 1 base respectively, with 24 bases between them. The CDR3 length is 19 residues. The DNA of the CDR3 is TGTGCCAGCAGCTTTAACAGGCCCAACAGATCTCCCCAGAACACTGAAGCTTTCTTT. Its protein product is CASSFNRPNRSPQNTEAFF.

The gene calls are TRBV27 and TRBJ2-1; 7 nucleotides match TRBD1. V shed 8 bases, J shed 7 bases, and the junction held 26 bases outside the gene matches. Germline V CDR1 and CDR2: MNHEY, SMNVEV (reference sequence). The CDR3 extends over 19 amino acids. CDR3 bases: TGTGCCAGCGATATCTTTCGGACAGGCGACCTAATACCAGCGAATGAGCAGTTCTTC. Residues: CASDIFRTGDLIPANEQFF.

CDR3 residues: CASSPVGNTDTQYF. The CDR3 DNA reads as TGTGCCAGCAGCCCAGTTGGCAACACAGATACGCAGTATTTT. The chain has TRBV11-3 and TRBJ2-3; unclear D gene. This CDR3 contains 14 residues. CDR1 SGHNT and CDR2 YENEEA come from the germline V gene. V was shortened by 5 bases and J by 2 bases, with 11 bases between the two germline ends.

This chain links TRBV6-5 with TRBJ2-7, with 8 nucleotides matching TRBD1. V lost 6 bases, J lost 3 bases, and 10 bases stayed unmatched. The germline CDR1 and CDR2 sequences are MNHEY and SVGAGI. CDR3 length equals 15 residues. Here the CDR3 DNA reads TGTGCCAGCAGCCCTACCCGGACAGGGAGCTACGAGCAGTACTTC. Its translation is CASSPTRTGSYEQYF.

The CDR3 region is CSGGQGRLGEQYF. The DNA of the CDR3 is TGCAGTGGAGGACAGGGGAGACTAGGCGAGCAGTACTTC. J is TRBJ2-7 and V is TRBV29-1, with 9 bases that match TRBD1. The CDR3 covers 13 residues. Germline CDR1 SQVTM, CDR2 ANQGSEA.

J is TRBJ1-1 and V is TRBV18; tentatively, D is TRBD1 (5 bases). The CDR3 loop spans 16 amino acids. Germline values: CDR1 KGHSH, CDR2 LQKENI. The V gene lost 2 bases and the J gene lost 1 base, with 14 bases spanning the gap. The CDR3 loop reads CASSPSGGSTNTEAFF. The CDR3 nucleotides read TGTGCCAGCTCACCATCCGGGGGGAGTACGAACACTGAAGCTTTCTTT.

V is TRBV5-1 and J is TRBJ2-1; 7 bases agree with TRBD2. The CDR3 sequence is 14 residues long. Germline loops: CDR1 SGHRS, CDR2 YFSETQ. The ends lost 2 bases at V and 5 bases at J; junction bases unmatched: 4. The CDR3 loop reads CASSFAGVNNEQFF. The CDR3 nucleotides read TGCGCCAGCAGCTTTGCGGGAGTTAACAATGAGCAGTTCTTC.

The sample holds one count of this clone. The rearrangement uses TRBV11-3 and TRBJ2-3, with 9 bases aligning to TRBD2. In germline, CDR1 is SGHNT, CDR2 YENEEA. V shed 0 bases and J 0 bases; nucleotides not matched to a gene: 7. CDR3 length: 18 residues. CDR3 coding DNA: TGTGCCAGCAGCTTAGATCGGCTAGCGGGGTGGAGCACAGATACGCAGTATTTT. This encodes CASSLDRLAGWSTDTQYF.

The rearrangement uses TRBV2 and TRBJ2-7; the D is unclear. Trimming stripped 7 bases from V and 3 bases from J, with 13 bases between. The germline CDR1 and CDR2 sequences are SNHLY and FYNNEI. The CDR3 sequence is 13 residues long. Here the CDR3 DNA reads TGTGCCAGCACGGAGCGACTGTTCTACGAGCAGTACTTC. Translating gives CASTERLFYEQYF. Full variable domain (rest looked up from reference TRBV2 and TRBJ2-7): EPEVTQTPSHQVTQMGQEVILRCVPISNHLYFYWYRQILGQKVEFLVSFYNNEISEKSEIFDDQFSVERPDGSNFTLKIRSTKLEDSAMYFCASTERLFYEQYFGPGTRLTVT.

The chain recombines TRBV6-1 with TRBJ2-5; the D gene is possibly TRBD2 (5 bases). CDR1 and CDR2 from the germline V gene are MNHNS and SASEGT. V lost 8 bases and J lost 2, with 12 bases in between. The CDR3 is made up of 13 amino acids. The CDR3 region is CASSAGLQETQYF. The CDR3 nucleotides read TGTGCCAGCTCCGCGGGCTTACAAGAGACCCAGTACTTC.

V and J are TRBV5-1 and TRBJ2-3; the D gene is possibly TRBD1 (6 bases). V was cut by 0 bases and J by 6 bases, with 8 bases left in between. The germline V gene has CDR1 SGHRS and CDR2 YFSETQ. The CDR3 sequence is 13 residues long. The CDR3, as DNA: TGCGCCAGCAGCTTGGCAGGGGTCGATACGCAGTATTTT. This translates into CASSLAGVDTQYF. Filled out from reference TRBV5-1 and TRBJ2-3, the complete variable domain reads KAGVTQTPRYLIKTRGQQVTLSCSPISGHRSVSWYQQTPGQGLQFLFEYFSETQRNKGNFPGRFSGRQFSNSRSEMNVSTLELGDSALYLCASSLAGVDTQYFGPGTRLTVL.